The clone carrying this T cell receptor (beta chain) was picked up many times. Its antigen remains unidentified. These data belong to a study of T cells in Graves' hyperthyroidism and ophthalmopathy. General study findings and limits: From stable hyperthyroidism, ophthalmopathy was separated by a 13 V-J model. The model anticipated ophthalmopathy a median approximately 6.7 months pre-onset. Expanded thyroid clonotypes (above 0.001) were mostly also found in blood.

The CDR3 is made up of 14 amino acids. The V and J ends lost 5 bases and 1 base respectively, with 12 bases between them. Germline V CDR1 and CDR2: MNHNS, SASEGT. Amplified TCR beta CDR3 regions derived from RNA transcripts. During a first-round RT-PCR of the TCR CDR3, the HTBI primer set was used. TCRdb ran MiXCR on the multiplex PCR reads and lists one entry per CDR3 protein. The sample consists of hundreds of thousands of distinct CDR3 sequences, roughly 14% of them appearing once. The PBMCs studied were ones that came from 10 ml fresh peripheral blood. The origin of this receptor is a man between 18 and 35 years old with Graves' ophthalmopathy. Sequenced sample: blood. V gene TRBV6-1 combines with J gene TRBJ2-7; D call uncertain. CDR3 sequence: CASSPRRTSYEQYF. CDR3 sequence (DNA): TGTGCCAGCAGTCCCCGACGGACGTCCTACGAGCAGTACTTC.